This T cell receptor beta chain was sequenced in a study of T cell repertoires in ileal Crohn's disease. Time point: neoterminal ileum biopsy at postoperative endoscopy, about 6 months after surgery. Included were adult ileal or ileocolonic Crohn's patients indicated for ileocolonic resection. TCRdb's table, derived via immunoSEQ multiplex PCR, lists solely in-frame clones and lacks some. Among more than 4,000 clones listed, roughly four fifths were seen once. Germline V gene sequence: CDR1 SEHNR, CDR2 FQNEAQ (reference sequence). Trimming at V came to 5 bases and at J to 4 bases, leaving 17 bases not matched to a gene. CDR3 size: 17 residues. Concerning this clone: Its antigen is not identified.

Findings and caveats of the study: The median delay to postoperative endoscopy was less than eight months.

The sample was ileal tissue. This clonotype originated in an adult with Crohn's disease. This chain joins TRBV7-9 and TRBJ2-7, with 7 bases matching TRBD2. This CDR3 reads CASSPNRGGRATYEQYF. The CDR3 bases are TGTGCCAGCAGCCCAAACCGTGGGGGGAGGGCCACATACGAGCAGTACTTC. Filled out from reference TRBV7-9 and TRBJ2-7, the complete variable domain reads DTGVSQNPRHKITKRGQNVTFRCDPISEHNRLYWYRQTLGQGPEFLTYFQNEAQLEKSRLLSDRFSAERPKGSFSTLEIQRTEQGDSAMYLCASSPNRGGRATYEQYFGPGTRLTVT.